These T cell receptor beta chains were read from a single sample in a study of cytomegalovirus exposure and HLA in healthy donors. The table came from immunoSEQ multiplex PCR; TCRdb's copy has only in-frame clones and leaves some out. The table records under 150,000 clones, 81% of them present only once. The sequenced sample consisted of PBMCs. These receptors came from a man aged 18 to 29 in good health and CMV-seronegative. Each CDR3 is given with its conserved first and last residue. Fields, in order: clone size, J gene, D gene, V gene, CDR3 protein, CDR3 DNA. A D gene is named only where the DNA matches it firmly. Clone size, where shown, is once, few, many, or a class for clones that have expanded.

size: -; J: TRBJ1-2; D: -; V: TRBV7-9; CDR3: CASTQGGYGYTF; DNA: TGTGCCAGCACCCAAGGGGGCTATGGCTACACCTTC
size: -; J: TRBJ2-5; D: -; V: TRBV29-1; CDR3: CSVSGITGVETQYF; DNA: TGCAGCGTTTCGGGGATTACGGGTGTTGAGACCCAGTACTTC
size: -; J: TRBJ2-1; D: TRBD2; V: TRBV6-1; CDR3: CASRHRTSGGNEQFF; DNA: TGTGCCAGCAGGCATAGGACTAGCGGGGGGAATGAGCAGTTCTTC
size: -; J: TRBJ1-2; D: TRBD1; V: TRBV29-1; CDR3: CSVGGTGVPLGGYTF; DNA: TGCAGCGTTGGTGGGACAGGGGTTCCCCTGGGAGGCTACACCTTC
size: -; J: TRBJ1-1; D: -; V: TRBV9; CDR3: CASSPSQAGNTEAFF; DNA: TGTGCCAGCAGCCCCTCTCAAGCTGGGAACACTGAAGCTTTCTTT
size: -; J: TRBJ1-1; D: -; V: TRBV27; CDR3: CASSSGGNTEAFF; DNA: TGTGCCAGCAGTTCGGGTGGGAACACTGAAGCTTTCTTT
size: -; J: TRBJ2-1; D: -; V: TRBV9; CDR3: CASSARLAGEQFF; DNA: TGTGCCAGCAGCGCTAGGCTGGCCGGTGAGCAGTTCTTC
size: -; J: TRBJ2-7; D: -; V: TRBV6-1; CDR3: CASSEGGGGADEQYF; DNA: TGTGCCAGCAGTGAAGGGGGAGGGGGGGCCGACGAGCAGTACTTC
size: few; J: TRBJ2-3; D: TRBD2; V: TRBV9; CDR3: CASSVGVGGGRTDTQYF; DNA: TGTGCCAGCAGCGTAGGAGTGGGCGGGGGACGCACAGATACGCAGTATTTT
size: -; J: TRBJ2-1; D: TRBD2; V: TRBV4-2; CDR3: CASSINARTSGNNEQFF; DNA: TGTGCCAGCAGCATAAATGCGCGGACTAGCGGTAACAATGAGCAGTTCTTC
size: -; J: TRBJ1-1; D: -; V: TRBV12-5; CDR3: CASGLHASLNTEAFF; DNA: TGTGCTAGTGGTTTGCACGCGTCGCTCAACACTGAAGCTTTCTTT
size: -; J: TRBJ2-7; D: TRBD2; V: TRBV5-4; CDR3: CASSLRGTGGNEQYF; DNA: TGTGCCAGCAGCTTGCGGGGGACGGGAGGGAACGAGCAGTACTTC
size: few; J: TRBJ2-7; D: TRBD1; V: TRBV2; CDR3: CASSVGQGVSYEQYF; DNA: TGTGCCAGCTCCGTCGGACAGGGGGTTTCCTACGAGCAGTACTTC